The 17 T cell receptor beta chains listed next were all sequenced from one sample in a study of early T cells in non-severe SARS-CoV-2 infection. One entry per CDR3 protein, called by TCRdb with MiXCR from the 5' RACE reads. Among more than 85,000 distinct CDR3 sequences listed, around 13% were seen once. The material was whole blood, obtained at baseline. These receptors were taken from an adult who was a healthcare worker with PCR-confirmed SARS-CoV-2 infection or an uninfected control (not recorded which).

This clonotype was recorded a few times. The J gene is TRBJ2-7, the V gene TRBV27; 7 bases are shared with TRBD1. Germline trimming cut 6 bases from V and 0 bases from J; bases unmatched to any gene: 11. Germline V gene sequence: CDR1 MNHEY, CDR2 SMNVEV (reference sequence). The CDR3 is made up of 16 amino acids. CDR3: CASSPSTGAISYEQYF. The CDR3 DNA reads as TGTGCCAGCAGCCCTTCAACAGGGGCCATCTCCTACGAGCAGTACTTC.

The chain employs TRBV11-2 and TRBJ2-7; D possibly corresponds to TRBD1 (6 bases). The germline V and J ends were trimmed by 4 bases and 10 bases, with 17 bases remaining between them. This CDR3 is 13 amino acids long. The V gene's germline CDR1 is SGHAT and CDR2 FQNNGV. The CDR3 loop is CASSYDRNREQYF. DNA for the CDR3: TGTGCCAGCAGCTACGACAGGAACCGAGAACAGTACTTC.

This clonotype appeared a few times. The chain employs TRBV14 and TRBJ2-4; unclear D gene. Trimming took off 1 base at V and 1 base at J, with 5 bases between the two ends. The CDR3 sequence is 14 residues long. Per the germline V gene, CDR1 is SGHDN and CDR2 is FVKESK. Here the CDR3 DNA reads TGTGCCAGCAGCCAAGTGGAGGCCAAAAACATTCAGTACTTC. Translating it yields CASSQVEAKNIQYF.

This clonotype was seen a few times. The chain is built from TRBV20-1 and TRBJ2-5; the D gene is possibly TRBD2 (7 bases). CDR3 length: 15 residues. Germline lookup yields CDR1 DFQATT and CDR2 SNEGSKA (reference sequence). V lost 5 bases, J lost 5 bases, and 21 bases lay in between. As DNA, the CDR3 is TGCAGTGCTTACCCCCCTGTGGGGGGGCGGGAGACCCAGTACTTC. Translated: CSAYPPVGGRETQYF.

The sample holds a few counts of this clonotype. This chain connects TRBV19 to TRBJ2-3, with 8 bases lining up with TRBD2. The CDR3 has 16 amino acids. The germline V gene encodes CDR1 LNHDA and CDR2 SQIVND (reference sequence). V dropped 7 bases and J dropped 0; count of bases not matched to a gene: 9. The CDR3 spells CASNKGLAGSTDTQYF. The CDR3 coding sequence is TGTGCCAGTAACAAAGGATTAGCGGGAAGCACAGATACGCAGTATTTT.

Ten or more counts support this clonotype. The CDR3: CATSAAGTEAFF. The CDR3 DNA reads as TGTGCCACCAGTGCCGCGGGGACTGAAGCTTTCTTT. The chain joins TRBV24-1 to TRBJ1-1; the D is unclear. The CDR3 consists of 12 residues. Trimming took 5 bases from V and 5 from J, leaving 8 bases between them. Per germline, CDR1 KGHDR and CDR2 SFDVKD.

As DNA, the CDR3 is TGTGCCAGCAGGACAGGATCCAACACCGGGGAGCTGTTTTTT. Translated: CASRTGSNTGELFF. The V and J genes are TRBV7-3 and TRBJ2-2; perhaps TRBD1 as D (6 bases). Germline-derived CDR1 and CDR2 are SGHTA and FQGTGA. The CDR3 covers 14 residues. The V and J ends lost 6 bases and 2 bases respectively, with 10 bases between them.

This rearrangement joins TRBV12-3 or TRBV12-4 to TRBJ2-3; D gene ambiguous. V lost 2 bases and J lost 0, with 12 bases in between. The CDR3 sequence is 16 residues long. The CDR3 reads CASSLRQTTSTDTQYF. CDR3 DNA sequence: TGTGCCAGCAGTTTACGGCAGACCACGAGCACAGATACGCAGTATTTT.

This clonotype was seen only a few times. CDR3 coding DNA: TGTGCCAGCAGCTCTTTCAAATTGCTCTCAAGCACAGATACGCAGTATTTT. This translates into CASSSFKLLSSTDTQYF. This chain links TRBV11-2 with TRBJ2-3; D gene uncertain. V dropped 4 bases and J dropped 0 bases, with 17 bases sitting between them. Germline V gene data show CDR1 as SGHAT and CDR2 as FQNNGV. This CDR3 is 17 amino acids long.

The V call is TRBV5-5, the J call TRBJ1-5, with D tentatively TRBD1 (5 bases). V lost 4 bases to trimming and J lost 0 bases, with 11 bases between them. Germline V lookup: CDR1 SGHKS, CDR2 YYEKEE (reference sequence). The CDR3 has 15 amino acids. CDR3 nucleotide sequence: TGTGCCAGCAGCGAAGGGACGGTTAGCAATCAGCCCCAGCATTTT. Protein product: CASSEGTVSNQPQHF. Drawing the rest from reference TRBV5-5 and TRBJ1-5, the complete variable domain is DAGVTQSPTHLIKTRGQQVTLRCSPISGHKSVSWYQQVLGQGPQFIFQYYEKEERGRGNFPDRFSARQFPNYSSELNVNALLLGDSALYLCASSEGTVSNQPQHFGDGTRLSIL.

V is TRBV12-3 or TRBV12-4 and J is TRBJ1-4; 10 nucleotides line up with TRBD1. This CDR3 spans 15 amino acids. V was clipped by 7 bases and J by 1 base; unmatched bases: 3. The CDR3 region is CASTRTGGTNEKLFF. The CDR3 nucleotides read TGTGCCAGCACCAGGACAGGGGGAACTAATGAAAAACTGTTTTTT.

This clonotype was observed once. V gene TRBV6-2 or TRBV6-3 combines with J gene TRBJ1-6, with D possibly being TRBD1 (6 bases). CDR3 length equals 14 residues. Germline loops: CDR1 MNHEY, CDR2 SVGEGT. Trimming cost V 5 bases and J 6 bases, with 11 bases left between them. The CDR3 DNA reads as TGTGCCAGCAGTCGACAGGTTCTTAATTCACCCCTCCACTTT. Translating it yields CASSRQVLNSPLHF.

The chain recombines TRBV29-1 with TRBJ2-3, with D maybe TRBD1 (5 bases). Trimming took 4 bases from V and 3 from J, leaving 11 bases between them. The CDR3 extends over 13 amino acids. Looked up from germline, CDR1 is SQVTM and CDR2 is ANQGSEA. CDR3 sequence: CSVVPGWTDTQYF. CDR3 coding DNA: TGCAGCGTTGTACCAGGGTGGACAGATACGCAGTATTTT.

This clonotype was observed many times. CDR3 loop: CASSLGVAGGIVNEQFF. In nucleotides, the CDR3 is TGTGCCAGCAGCTTAGGAGTAGCGGGAGGCATCGTCAATGAGCAGTTCTTC. The chain recombines TRBV13 with TRBJ2-1, with TRBD2 matching over 10 bases. The V segment lost 0 bases and the J segment 6 bases; nucleotides outside the gene matches: 8. This CDR3 contains 17 residues. From germline, CDR1 is PRHDT and CDR2 FYEKMQ (reference sequence).

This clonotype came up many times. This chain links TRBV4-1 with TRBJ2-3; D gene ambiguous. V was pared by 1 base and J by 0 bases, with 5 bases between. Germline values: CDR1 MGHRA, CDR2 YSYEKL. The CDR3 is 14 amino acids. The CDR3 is CASSQGDSTDTQYF. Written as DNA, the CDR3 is TGCGCCAGCAGCCAAGGTGACAGCACAGATACGCAGTATTTT.

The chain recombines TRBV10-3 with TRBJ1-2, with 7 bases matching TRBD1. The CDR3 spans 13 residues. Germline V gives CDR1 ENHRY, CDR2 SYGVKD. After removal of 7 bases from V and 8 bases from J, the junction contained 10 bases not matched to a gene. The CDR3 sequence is CAITPRQGAGYTF. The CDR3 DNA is TGTGCCATCACCCCCCGACAGGGTGCGGGCTACACCTTC.

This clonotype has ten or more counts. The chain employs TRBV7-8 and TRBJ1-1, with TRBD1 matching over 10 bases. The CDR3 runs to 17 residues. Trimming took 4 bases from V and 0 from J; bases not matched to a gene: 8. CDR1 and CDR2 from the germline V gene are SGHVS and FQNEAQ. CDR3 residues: CASSYRDRGFMNTEAFF. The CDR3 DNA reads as TGTGCCAGCAGCTACCGGGACAGGGGATTCATGAACACTGAAGCTTTCTTT. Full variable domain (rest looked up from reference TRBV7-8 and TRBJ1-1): GAGVSQSPRYKVAKRGQDVALRCDPISGHVSLFWYQQALGQGPEFLTYFQNEAQLDKSGLPSDRFFAERPEGSVSTLKIQRTQQEDSAVYLCASSYRDRGFMNTEAFFGQGTRLTVV.